This TCR beta chain is from a study of cytotoxic CD8 clonotypes in ibrutinib-treated CLL (dated by TCRdb to 2020 to 2023). For the wider study: In this cohort, some 14 patients were treatment-naive and ten to eleven were relapsed/refractory, while some 18 had unmutated IGHV. Of the 90 or so participants in the trial, about 25 had longitudinal samples available. Partial responses were observed in roughly 24 patients and complete responses in 2; after a median follow-up of about 69 months, remission was maintained in around 14 patients and progression was observed in roughly twelve. Cryopreserved peripheral blood mononuclear cells were obtained prior to treatment, at the time of response, and at either disease progression or sustained remission. On average, each sample yielded around 250,000 productive templates and 94,082 productive rearrangements. Response samples were taken after a median of roughly a year on treatment, ranging from about 6 to 40 months. Patients were still on ibrutinib when every remission and progressive disease sample was collected.

On the study overall, not on this receptor specifically: Public clonotypes were rare and either shrank or stayed stable during treatment, and the rise in clonality at ibrutinib response reflected expansion of private clonotypes. At baseline, clonality was higher than in age-matched healthy donors and showed a strong correlation with circulating CD8+ T-cell counts. Sampling times were not matched between sustained-remission and progressing patients, and lymph node repertoires were not studied. Clonality rose at ibrutinib response, remained stable during sustained remission, and dropped back toward baseline at progression.

A MiSeq instrument was used for deep resolution sequencing, which targeted depths ranging from 1 in 1 million up to 1 in 200,000 T cells, with coverage averaging 10x for each clonotype. The immunoSEQ hsTCRB Kit was used to generate the TCR beta libraries. Turning to the authors' computational methods: Data were analyzed with ImmunoSEQ Data Assistant and ImmunoSEQ Analyzer, with V, D and J genes assigned per IMGT definitions. Clonality, which ranges from 0 to 1, was calculated as one minus the normalized Shannon entropy of productive rearrangement frequencies. Public clonotype analysis was restricted to overrepresented clonotypes comprising at least 0.05% of each patient's repertoire. Some 13 repertoires from age-matched healthy donors, obtained from immuneACCESS, served as clonality controls. The table comes from immuneACCESS by way of TCRdb, which keeps in-frame sequences with V and J called. Part of the clones is missing from these tables; in studies checked, under half for an unresolved V gene and the rest for unknown reasons. Clonal size and the V and J genes are those of that table, whereas D and trimming came from the DNA. The sample table shows more than 200,000 clones, and roughly 70% are seen once. Together, the top ten hold 15% to 17% of the sample.

According to the study, the label for this sample's time point signals: approximately 25 months on ibrutinib. For TCR beta library preparation, roughly 2.2 micrograms of genomic DNA were isolated from cryopreserved PBMCs. Longitudinal blood samples from CLL patients receiving ibrutinib monotherapy were subjected to high-throughput TCR beta sequencing. The patients took part in an open-label, single-center phase 2 trial of ibrutinib monotherapy. In the case of this clone: The antigen it binds to is not known. No quality values exist for individual bases; no much larger clone is one base distant.

The receptor's source is a human donor with chronic lymphocytic leukemia. The specimen comprised PBMCs, sampled after 24 months of ibrutinib treatment.

The sequence in DNA is TGTGCCAGCAGCTTAGAGGGCTGGCGGGAGCGGAGCTCCTACAATGAGCAGTTCTTC. Its protein is CASSLEGWRERSSYNEQFF. This chain is built from TRBV7-2 and TRBJ2-1; TRBD2 lines up with 7 middle nucleotides. The CDR3 sequence holds 19 residues, the cysteine and phenylalanine included. Only the CDR3 DNA stays, 57 bases, in frame from base 1. The junction shows trimming of 1 base on V and 0 bases on J, and the gene matches do not reach 12 bases of it. The CDR1 and CDR2 encoded by the germline V gene are SGHTA and FQGNSA.